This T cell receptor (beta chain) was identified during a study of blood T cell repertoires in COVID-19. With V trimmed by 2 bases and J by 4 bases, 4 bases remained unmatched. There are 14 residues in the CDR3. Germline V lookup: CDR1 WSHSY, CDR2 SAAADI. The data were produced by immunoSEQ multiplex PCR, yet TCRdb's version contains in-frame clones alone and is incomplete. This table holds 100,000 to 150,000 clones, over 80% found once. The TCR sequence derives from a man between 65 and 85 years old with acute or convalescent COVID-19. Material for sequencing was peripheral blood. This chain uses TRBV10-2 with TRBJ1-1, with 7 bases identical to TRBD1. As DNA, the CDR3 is TGCGCCAGCAGTGAGGGCAGGGGGATCACTGAAGCTTTCTTT. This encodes CASSEGRGITEAFF.